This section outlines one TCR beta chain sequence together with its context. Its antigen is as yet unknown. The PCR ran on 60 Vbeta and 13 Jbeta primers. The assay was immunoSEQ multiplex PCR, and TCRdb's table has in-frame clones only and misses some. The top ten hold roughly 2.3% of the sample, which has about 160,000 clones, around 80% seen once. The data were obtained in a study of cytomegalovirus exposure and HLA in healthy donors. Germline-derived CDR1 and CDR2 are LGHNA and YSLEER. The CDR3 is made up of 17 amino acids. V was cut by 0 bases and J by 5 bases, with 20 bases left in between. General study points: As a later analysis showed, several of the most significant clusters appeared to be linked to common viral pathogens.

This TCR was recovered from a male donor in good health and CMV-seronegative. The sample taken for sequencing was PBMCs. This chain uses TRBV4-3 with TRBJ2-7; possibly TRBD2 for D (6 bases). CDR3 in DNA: TGCGCCAGCAGCCAAGATCGTGGGGGGACCTTGGGGGACGAGCAGTACTTC. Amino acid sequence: CASSQDRGGTLGDEQYF.